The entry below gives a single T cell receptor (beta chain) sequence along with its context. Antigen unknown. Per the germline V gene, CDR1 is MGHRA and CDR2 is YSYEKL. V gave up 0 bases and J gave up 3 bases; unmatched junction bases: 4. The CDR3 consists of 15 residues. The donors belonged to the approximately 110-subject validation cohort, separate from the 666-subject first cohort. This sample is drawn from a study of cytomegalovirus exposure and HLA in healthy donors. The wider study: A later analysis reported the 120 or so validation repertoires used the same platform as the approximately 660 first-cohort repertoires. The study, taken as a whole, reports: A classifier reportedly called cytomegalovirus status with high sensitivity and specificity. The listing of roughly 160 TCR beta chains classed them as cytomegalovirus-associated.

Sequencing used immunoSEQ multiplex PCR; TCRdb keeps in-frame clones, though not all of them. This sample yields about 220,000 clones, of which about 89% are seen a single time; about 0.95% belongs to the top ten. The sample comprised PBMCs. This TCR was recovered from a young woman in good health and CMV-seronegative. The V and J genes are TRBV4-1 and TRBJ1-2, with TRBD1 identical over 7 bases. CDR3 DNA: TGCGCCAGCAGCCAAGATGGGGACAGTTACTATGGCTACACCTTC. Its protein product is CASSQDGDSYYGYTF.